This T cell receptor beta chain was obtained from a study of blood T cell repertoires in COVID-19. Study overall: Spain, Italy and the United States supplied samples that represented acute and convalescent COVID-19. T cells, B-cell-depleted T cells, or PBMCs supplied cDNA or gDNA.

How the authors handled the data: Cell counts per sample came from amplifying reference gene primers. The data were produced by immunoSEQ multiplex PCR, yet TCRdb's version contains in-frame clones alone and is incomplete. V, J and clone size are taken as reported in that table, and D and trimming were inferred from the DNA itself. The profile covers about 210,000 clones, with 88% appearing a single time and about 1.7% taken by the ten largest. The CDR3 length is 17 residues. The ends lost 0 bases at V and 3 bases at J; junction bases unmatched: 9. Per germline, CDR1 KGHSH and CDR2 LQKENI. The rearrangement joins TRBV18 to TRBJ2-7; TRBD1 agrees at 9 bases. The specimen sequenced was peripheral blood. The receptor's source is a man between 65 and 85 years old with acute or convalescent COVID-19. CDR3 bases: TGTGCCAGCTCACCACCGACCGGGACAGGGTTTTTCTACGAGCAGTACTTC. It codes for CASSPPTGTGFFYEQYF.